This T cell receptor beta chain was observed in a study of cytomegalovirus exposure and HLA in healthy donors. Whereas donors were nominally healthy upon sampling, unrecorded immune exposures were probable. Amplification used 60 Vbeta primers and 13 Jbeta primers. The method was immunoSEQ multiplex PCR; TCRdb's version includes in-frame clones alone and lacks a portion of them. The sample records about 140,000 clones, roughly two thirds being singletons. Per the germline V gene, CDR1 is SGHKS and CDR2 is YYEKEE (reference sequence). V lost 3 bases, J lost 4 bases, and 13 bases lay in between. CDR3 length: 14 amino acids.

The V gene is TRBV5-5, the J gene TRBJ1-2; TRBD1 might be the D (6 bases). The sample consisted of PBMCs. The receptor was derived from a woman between 40 and 50 years old in good health and CMV-seronegative. The DNA of the CDR3 is TGTGCCAGCAGCTGGGACGGACAGTCCTATGGCTACACCTTC. This encodes CASSWDGQSYGYTF.